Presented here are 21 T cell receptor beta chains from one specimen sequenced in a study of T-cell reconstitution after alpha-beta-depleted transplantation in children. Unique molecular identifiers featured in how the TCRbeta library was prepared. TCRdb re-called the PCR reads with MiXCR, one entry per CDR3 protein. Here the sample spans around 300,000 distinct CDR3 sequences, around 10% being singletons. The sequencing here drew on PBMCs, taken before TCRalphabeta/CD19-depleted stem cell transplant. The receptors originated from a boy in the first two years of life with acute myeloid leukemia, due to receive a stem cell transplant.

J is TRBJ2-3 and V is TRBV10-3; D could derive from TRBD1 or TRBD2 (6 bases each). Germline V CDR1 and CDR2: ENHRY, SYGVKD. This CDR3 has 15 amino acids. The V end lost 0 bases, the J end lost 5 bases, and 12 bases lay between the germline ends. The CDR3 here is CAISESKGGRDTQYF. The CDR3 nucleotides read TGTGCCATCAGTGAGTCCAAGGGGGGCAGAGATACGCAGTATTTT.

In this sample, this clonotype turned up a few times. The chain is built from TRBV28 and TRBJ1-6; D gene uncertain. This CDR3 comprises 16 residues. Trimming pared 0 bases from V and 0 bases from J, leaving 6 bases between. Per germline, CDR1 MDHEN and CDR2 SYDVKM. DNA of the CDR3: TGTGCCAGCAGTTTATGGCGAAGCTCCTATAATTCACCCCTCCACTTT. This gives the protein CASSLWRSSYNSPLHF. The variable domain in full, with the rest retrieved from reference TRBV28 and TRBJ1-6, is DVKVTQSSRYLVKRTGEKVFLECVQDMDHENMFWYRQDPGLGLRLIYFSYDVKMKEKGDIPEGYSVSREKKERFSLILESASTNQTSMYLCASSLWRSSYNSPLHFGNGTRLTVT.

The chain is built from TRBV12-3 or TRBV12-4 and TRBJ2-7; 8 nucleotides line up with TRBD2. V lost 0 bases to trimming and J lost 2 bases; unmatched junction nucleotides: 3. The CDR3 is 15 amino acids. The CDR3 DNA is TGTGCCAGCAGTTTAGCAACGGGGGGGCCCTACGAGCAGTACTTC. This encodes CASSLATGGPYEQYF.

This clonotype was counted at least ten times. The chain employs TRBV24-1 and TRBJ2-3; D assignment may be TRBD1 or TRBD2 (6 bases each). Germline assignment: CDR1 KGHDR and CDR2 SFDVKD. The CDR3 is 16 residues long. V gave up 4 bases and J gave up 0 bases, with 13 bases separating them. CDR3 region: CATSERDISSTDTQYF. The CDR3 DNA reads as TGTGCCACCAGTGAGCGGGACATCTCTAGCACAGATACGCAGTATTTT.

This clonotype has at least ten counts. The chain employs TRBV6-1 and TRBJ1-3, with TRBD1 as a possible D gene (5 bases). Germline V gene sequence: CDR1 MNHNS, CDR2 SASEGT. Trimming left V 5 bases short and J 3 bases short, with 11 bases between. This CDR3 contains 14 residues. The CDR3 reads CASSRTRNGNTIYF. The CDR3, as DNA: TGTGCCAGCAGTCGGACAAGAAATGGAAACACCATATATTTT.

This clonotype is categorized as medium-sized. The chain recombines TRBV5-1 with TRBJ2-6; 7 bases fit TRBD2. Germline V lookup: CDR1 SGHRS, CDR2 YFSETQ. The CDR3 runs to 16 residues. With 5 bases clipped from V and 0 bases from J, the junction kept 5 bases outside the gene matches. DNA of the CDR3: TGCGCCAGCAGGGCCTCGGGGGGCTCTGGGGCCAACGTCCTGACTTTC. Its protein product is CASRASGGSGANVLTF.

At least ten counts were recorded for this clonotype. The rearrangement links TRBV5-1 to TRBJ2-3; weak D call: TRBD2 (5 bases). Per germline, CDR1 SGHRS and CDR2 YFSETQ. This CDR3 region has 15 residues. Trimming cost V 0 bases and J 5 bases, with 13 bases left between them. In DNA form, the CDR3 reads TGCGCCAGCAGCTTGGTGGCTATCCGGGGAGATACGCAGTATTTT. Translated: CASSLVAIRGDTQYF.

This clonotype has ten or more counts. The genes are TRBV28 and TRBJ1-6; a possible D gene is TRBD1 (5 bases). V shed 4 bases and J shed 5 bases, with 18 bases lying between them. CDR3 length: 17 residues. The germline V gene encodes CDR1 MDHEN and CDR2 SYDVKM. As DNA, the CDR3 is TGTGCCAGCAGTTCCCCGGGGTTGGGGGGGGATAATTCACCCCTCCACTTT. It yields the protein CASSSPGLGGDNSPLHF.

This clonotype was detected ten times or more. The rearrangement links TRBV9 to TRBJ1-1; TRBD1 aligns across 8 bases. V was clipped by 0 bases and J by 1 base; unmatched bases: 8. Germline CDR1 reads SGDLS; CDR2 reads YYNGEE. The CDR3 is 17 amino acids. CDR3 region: CASSVVFSGTGNTEAFF. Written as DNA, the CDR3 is TGTGCCAGCAGCGTAGTGTTCTCCGGGACAGGGAACACTGAAGCTTTCTTT.

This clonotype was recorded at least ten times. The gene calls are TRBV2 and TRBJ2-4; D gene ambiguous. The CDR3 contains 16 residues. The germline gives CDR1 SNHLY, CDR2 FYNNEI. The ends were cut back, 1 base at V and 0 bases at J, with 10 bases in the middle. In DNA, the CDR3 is TGTGCCAGCAGTGAAGAGGTTCTTTCAGCCAAAAACATTCAGTACTTC. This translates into CASSEEVLSAKNIQYF.

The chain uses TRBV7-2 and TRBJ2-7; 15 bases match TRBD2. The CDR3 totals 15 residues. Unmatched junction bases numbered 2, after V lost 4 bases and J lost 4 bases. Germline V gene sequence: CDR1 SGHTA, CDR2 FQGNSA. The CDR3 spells CASSWTSGGEYEQYF. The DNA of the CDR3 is TGTGCCAGCAGCTGGACTAGCGGGGGGGAATACGAGCAGTACTTC.

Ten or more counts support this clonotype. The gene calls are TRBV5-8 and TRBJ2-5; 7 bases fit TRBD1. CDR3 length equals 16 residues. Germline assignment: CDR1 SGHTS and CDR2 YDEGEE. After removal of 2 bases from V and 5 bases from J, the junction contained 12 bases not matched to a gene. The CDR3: CASSFPSTGPEETQYF. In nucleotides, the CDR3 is TGTGCCAGCAGCTTCCCGTCGACAGGGCCCGAGGAGACCCAGTACTTC.

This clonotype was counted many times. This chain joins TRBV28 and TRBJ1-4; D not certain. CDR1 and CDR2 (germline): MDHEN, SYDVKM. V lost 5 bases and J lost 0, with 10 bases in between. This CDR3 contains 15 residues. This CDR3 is CASSDYWATNEKLFF. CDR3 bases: TGTGCCAGCAGTGATTATTGGGCAACTAATGAAAAACTGTTTTTT. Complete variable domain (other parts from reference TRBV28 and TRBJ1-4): DVKVTQSSRYLVKRTGEKVFLECVQDMDHENMFWYRQDPGLGLRLIYFSYDVKMKEKGDIPEGYSVSREKKERFSLILESASTNQTSMYLCASSDYWATNEKLFFGSGTQLSVL.

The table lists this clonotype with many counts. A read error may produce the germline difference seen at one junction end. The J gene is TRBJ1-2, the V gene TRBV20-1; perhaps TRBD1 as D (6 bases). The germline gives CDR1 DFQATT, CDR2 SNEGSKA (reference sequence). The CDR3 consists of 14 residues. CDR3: CSAKEGGGNHGYTF. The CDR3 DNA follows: TGCAGTGCTAAAGAGGGGGGGGGTAACCATGGCTACACCTTC.

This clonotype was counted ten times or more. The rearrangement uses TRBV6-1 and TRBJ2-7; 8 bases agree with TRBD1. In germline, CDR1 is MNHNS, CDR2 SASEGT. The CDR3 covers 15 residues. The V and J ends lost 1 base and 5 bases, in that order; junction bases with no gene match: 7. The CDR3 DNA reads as TGTGCCAGCAGTGAAGAGCTGGACAGGGTCGACGAGCAGTACTTC. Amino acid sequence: CASSEELDRVDEQYF.

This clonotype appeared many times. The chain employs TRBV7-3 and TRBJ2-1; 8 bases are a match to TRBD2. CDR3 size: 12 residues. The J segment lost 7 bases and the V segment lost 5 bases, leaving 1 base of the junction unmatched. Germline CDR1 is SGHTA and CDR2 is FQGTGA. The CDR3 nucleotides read TGTGCCAGCAGCCGCGGGGGGAATGAGCAGTTCTTC. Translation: CASSRGGNEQFF.

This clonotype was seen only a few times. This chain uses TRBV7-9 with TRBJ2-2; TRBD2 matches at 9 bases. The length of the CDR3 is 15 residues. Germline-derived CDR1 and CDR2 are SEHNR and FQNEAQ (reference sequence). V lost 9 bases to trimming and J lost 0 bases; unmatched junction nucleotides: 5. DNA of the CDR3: TGTGCCAGTGTAGCGGGGGATGCGAACACCGGGGAGCTGTTTTTT. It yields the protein CASVAGDANTGELFF.

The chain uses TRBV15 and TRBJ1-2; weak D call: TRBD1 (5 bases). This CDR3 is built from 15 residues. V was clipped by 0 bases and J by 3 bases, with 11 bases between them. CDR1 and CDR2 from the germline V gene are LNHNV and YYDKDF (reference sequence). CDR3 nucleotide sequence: TGTGCCACCAGCAGAGAGAGGGGCAGCCACTATGGCTACACCTTC. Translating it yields CATSRERGSHYGYTF.

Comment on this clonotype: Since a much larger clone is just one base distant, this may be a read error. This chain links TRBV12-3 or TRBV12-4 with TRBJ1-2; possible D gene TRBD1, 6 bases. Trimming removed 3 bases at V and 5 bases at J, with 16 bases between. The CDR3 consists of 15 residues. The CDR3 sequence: CASSFGTPLPYGYTF. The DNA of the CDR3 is TGTGCCAGCAGTTTCGGGACACCCCTTCCGTATGGCTACACCTTC.

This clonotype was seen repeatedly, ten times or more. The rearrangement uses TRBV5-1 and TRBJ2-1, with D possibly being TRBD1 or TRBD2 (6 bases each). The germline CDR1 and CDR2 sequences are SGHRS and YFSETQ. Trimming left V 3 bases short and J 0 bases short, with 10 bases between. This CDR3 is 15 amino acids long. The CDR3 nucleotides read TGCGCCAGCAGCTACGAGGGGGGCTCCTACAATGAGCAGTTCTTC. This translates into CASSYEGGSYNEQFF.

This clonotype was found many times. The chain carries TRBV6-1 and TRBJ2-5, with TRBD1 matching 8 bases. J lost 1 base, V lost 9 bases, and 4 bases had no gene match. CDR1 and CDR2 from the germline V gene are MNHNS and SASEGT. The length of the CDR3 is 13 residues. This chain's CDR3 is CASKDRAQETQYF. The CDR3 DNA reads TGTGCCAGTAAGGACAGGGCCCAAGAGACCCAGTACTTC.